This is a list of T cell receptor beta chains from one sample in a study of T cell responses to AZD1222 COVID-19 vaccine. Using immunoSEQ multiplex PCR, the repertoire was profiled, and TCRdb retains in-frame clones only, with some absent. This sample has 110,000 or so clones; about 91% occur once, and the top ten carry 6.5%. Sequencing was performed on peripheral blood, taken 28 days after the second AZD1222 dose. The origin of the receptors is an adult who received the AZD1222 COVID-19 vaccine. Each CDR3 is given with its conserved first and last residue.

v_call	j_call	cdr3_aa
TRBV15	TRBJ2-1	CATSRGSGGAHEQFF
TRBV6-4	TRBJ1-6	CASSGHVVYSPLHF
TRBV21-1	TRBJ2-1	CASKTLDSSHEQFF
TRBV6-5	TRBJ1-5	CASSPDMSNQPQHF
TRBV7-8	TRBJ1-5	CASSWTGTGNQPQHF
TRBV28	TRBJ1-5	CASSLGGLISQPQHF
TRBV19	TRBJ2-3	CASSTPASTDTQYF
TRBV5-6	TRBJ1-6	CASSSGPTKSSYNSPLHF
TRBV14	TRBJ1-3	CASSQGWNTIYF
TRBV5-6	TRBJ1-6	CASSLRDSSLHF
TRBV27	TRBJ2-6	CASRRGTSGANVLTF
TRBV5-4	TRBJ2-5	CASSVDGAAETQYF
TRBV7-2	TRBJ1-5	CASSTNDRLLNQPQHF
TRBV7-2	TRBJ2-5	CASSQGQNQETQYF
TRBV9	TRBJ2-5	CASSSSFEWETQYF
TRBV21-1	TRBJ1-1	CASSGESAFF
TRBV7-2	TRBJ2-7	CASSLSLGGGKYYEQYF
TRBV4-3	TRBJ1-1	CASSQDLRTGGAEAFF
TRBV19	TRBJ1-6	CASSGAGNSPLHF
TRBV28	TRBJ1-2	CASSLPQGLPYGYTF
TRBV7-6	TRBJ1-3	CASSTNALGGAGNTIYF
TRBV19	TRBJ1-2	CASSVPPGYGYTF
TRBV6-5	TRBJ1-1	CASTPGHFNTEAFF
TRBV4-2	TRBJ1-2	CASSQGAGSNYGYTF
TRBV4-1	TRBJ1-2	CASSQDHEGEYPGGYTF
TRBV10-3	TRBJ1-6	CAISGAGTGDSPLHF
TRBV4-1	TRBJ1-5	CASSTGALSNQPQHF
TRBV5-1	TRBJ1-3	CASSETTDASGNTIYF
TRBV2	TRBJ1-2	CASSEGQRRYGYTF
TRBV2	TRBJ1-6	CASSGNNSPLHF
TRBV7-2	TRBJ2-5	CASSRNPRGIGETQYF
TRBV29-1	TRBJ2-1	CSVERDSNNEQFF
TRBV6-2/TRBV6-3	TRBJ1-4	CASSDRRESEKLFF
TRBV7-9	TRBJ2-7	CASSSGRTGDEQYF
TRBV5-1	TRBJ1-2	CASSRTGVRDNYGYTF
TRBV18	TRBJ1-3	CASSPPGGQSGNTIYF
TRBV7-8	TRBJ1-1	CASSHRGRGAFF
TRBV28	TRBJ1-5	CASSSQQGPPHRQHF
TRBV9	TRBJ1-3	CASSKQGGTGNTIYF
TRBV14	TRBJ1-6	CASSQAGFFGSPLHF
TRBV4-3	TRBJ1-2	CASSQDRGNWGGYTF
TRBV19	TRBJ1-2	CASMEGPRVGGYTF
TRBV13	TRBJ2-1	CASSPVVPYNEQFF
TRBV15	TRBJ2-3	CATSTASGPSTDTQYF
TRBV7-9	TRBJ1-4	CASSLWPTNEKLFF
TRBV14	TRBJ2-4	CASSLSGRGAKNIQYF
TRBV7-9	TRBJ1-2	CASSPGAYGYTF
TRBV3-1/TRBV3-2	TRBJ2-1	CASSHLGNEQFF
TRBV18	TRBJ2-6	CASSPPATGSGANVLTF
TRBV11-2	TRBJ2-1	CASSYTSGGQYNEQFF
TRBV2	TRBJ1-1	CASSELAGATEAFF
TRBV7-2	TRBJ2-7	CASSGGGDRVLPYEQYF
TRBV7-2	TRBJ2-1	CASSLGETPGLYNEQFF
TRBV28	TRBJ1-5	CASIRGGSNQPQHF
TRBV6-5	TRBJ1-2	CASSYGRGPDYGYTF
TRBV6-5	TRBJ1-5	CASRRTGRNQPQHF
TRBV29-1	TRBJ1-2	CSVETAGVYGGYTF
TRBV7-9	TRBJ1-2	CASSPSQGSWGYTF